This T cell receptor beta chain was obtained from a study of T cells after posttransplantation cyclophosphamide. This table comes from immunoSEQ multiplex PCR, and its TCRdb copy is limited to in-frame clones, with some not included. The sample yields about 9,900 clones, 88% seen once. Controls had myeloablative marrow grafts with methotrexate and calcineurin inhibitor, sampled at 1 year. The CDR3 length is 16 residues. The sequencing here drew on PBMCs, taken after an allogeneic stem cell transplant with a calcineurin inhibitor and methotrexate. This chain connects TRBV21-1 to TRBJ2-7; the D call TRBD2 from the table was never checked on the DNA. TRBV21-1 is designated a pseudogene. The clonotype was recovered from a young adult male patient who received an allogeneic stem cell transplant from an unrelated donor, was CMV-positive, and had no GVHD. Some of the T cells might come from the graft donor. CDR3 in amino acids: CASSKIPKDGAYEQYF. The CDR3 bases are TGTGCCAGCAGCAAAATCCCTAAAGACGGGGCCTACGAGCAGTACTTC.